A selection of T cell receptor beta chains follows, all from one sample in a study of cytomegalovirus exposure and HLA in healthy donors. The repertoire was sequenced with immunoSEQ multiplex PCR; TCRdb's copy has only in-frame clones and lacks some. This sample has approximately 200,000 clones, with 82% found just once. Sequencing was carried out using PBMCs. The receptors stem from a boy aged 2 to 10 in good health and CMV-seronegative. Each CDR3 is given with its conserved first and last residue. The D gene is left open where the match is weak. Size values are once, few and many counts, or a class for expanded clones, and some rows have none.

D gene,CDR3 length,V gene,clone size,J gene,CDR3 DNA,CDR3 protein
TRBD1,13,TRBV27,-,TRBJ2-5,TGTGCCAGCGGGGACAGGGGATTCGAGACCCAGTACTTC,CASGDRGFETQYF
-,14,TRBV2,-,TRBJ2-7,TGTGCCAGCAAGCTCGGGGGGCCCCCCTACGAGCAGTACTTC,CASKLGGPPYEQYF
TRBD1,17,TRBV2,-,TRBJ2-4,TGTGCCAGCAGTGATGGGACAGGGGTCCCGTTGGAAAACATTCAGTACTTC,CASSDGTGVPLENIQYF
TRBD1,13,TRBV5-1,-,TRBJ2-7,TGCGCCAGCAGCTTGGGAGGGACAGGCGAGCAGTACTTC,CASSLGGTGEQYF
-,15,TRBV6-5,-,TRBJ1-2,TGTGCCAGCAGTTACTCCGGACACTCTAACTATGGCTACACCTTC,CASSYSGHSNYGYTF
TRBD2,18,TRBV11-2,-,TRBJ2-3,TGTGCCAGCAGCTTAACGAGCGGGGGAGCCCCTGGCACAGATACGCAGTATTTT,CASSLTSGGAPGTDTQYF
TRBD1,15,TRBV11-2,-,TRBJ2-7,TGTGCCAGCAGCTTAGTAGGGGACAGGAGCGACGAGCAGTACTTC,CASSLVGDRSDEQYF
-,14,TRBV29-1,few,TRBJ2-1,TGCAGCGTTGACCGTGGGGCGGCCTACAATGAGCAGTTCTTC,CSVDRGAAYNEQFF
TRBD2,18,TRBV9,-,TRBJ2-2,TGTGCCAGCAGCGTAGCCGCTACTAGCGCGGGATTCGACGGGGAGCTGTTTTTT,CASSVAATSAGFDGELFF
TRBD1,14,TRBV7-9,-,TRBJ2-7,TGTGCCAGCAGCCGAGGACAGGGGGACTACGAGCAGTACTTC,CASSRGQGDYEQYF
TRBD1,17,TRBV7-8,-,TRBJ1-2,TGTGCCAGCAGCTTACGAATTAACCCAACAGGGGACGGGGGCTACACCTTC,CASSLRINPTGDGGYTF
-,13,TRBV6-4,-,TRBJ1-4,TGTGCCGGCCTGACAGCTTCTGGGGAAAAACTGTTTTTT,CAGLTASGEKLFF
TRBD1,22,TRBV6-7,-,TRBJ1-4,TGTGCCAGCAGGCCTGACAGGGGGCAAGCGGCACGCCGACCACAATATAATGAAAAACTGTTTTTT,CASRPDRGQAARRPQYNEKLFF
-,13,TRBV9,few,TRBJ2-2,TGTGCCAGCAGCGTCGCAGGGTTTGGGGAGCTGTTTTTT,CASSVAGFGELFF
-,14,TRBV5-5,-,TRBJ2-7,TGTGCCAGCAGCTTGATAAAGGGGGTTTACGAGCAGTACTTC,CASSLIKGVYEQYF
TRBD1,13,TRBV6-5,-,TRBJ2-4,TGTGCCAGCACGCGGACAGGGACAAACATTCAGTACTTC,CASTRTGTNIQYF
TRBD2,16,TRBV7-3,-,TRBJ2-1,TGTGCCAGCAGCTTAAGGGGGACTAGATACTACAATGAGCAGTTCTTC,CASSLRGTRYYNEQFF
TRBD1,14,TRBV7-9,-,TRBJ2-2,TGTGCCAGCAGTCGGACAGGGGACACCGGGGAGCTGTTTTTT,CASSRTGDTGELFF
TRBD1,18,TRBV9,-,TRBJ2-6,TGTGCCAGCAGCGAGGCCCCGGGACAGCCTTCTGGGGCCAACGTCCTGACTTTC,CASSEAPGQPSGANVLTF
-,13,TRBV7-2,-,TRBJ2-7,TGTGCCAGCAGCCCATCTAGTGGGTACGAGCAGTACTTC,CASSPSSGYEQYF
-,16,TRBV6-6,few,TRBJ2-7,TGTGCCAGCAGTTACTTAGGGGTAGGGGGGGGCTACGAGCAGTACTTC,CASSYLGVGGGYEQYF
TRBD1,16,TRBV23-1,-,TRBJ2-7,TGCGCCAGCCCTTTAAGTCAGGGACAGGGAGAGGACGAGCAGTACTTC,CASPLSQGQGEDEQYF
TRBD1,14,TRBV6-1,-,TRBJ1-6,TGTGCCAGCAGTGAGGCAGGGGGAAATTCACCCCTCCACTTT,CASSEAGGNSPLHF
TRBD1,18,TRBV4-3,-,TRBJ1-2,TGCGCCAGCAGCCAAGCCCGGAAGTTCCGGGACAGCCTCTATGGCTACACCTTC,CASSQARKFRDSLYGYTF
-,13,TRBV30,-,TRBJ2-5,TGTGCCTGGAATGGAGCCTTGGGAGAGACCCAGTACTTC,CAWNGALGETQYF
-,14,TRBV5-4,-,TRBJ2-2,TGTGCCAGCAGCCCCCAACAGGGCGACGGGGAGCTGTTTTTT,CASSPQQGDGELFF
TRBD1,17,TRBV11-2,once,TRBJ1-4,TGTGCCAGCAGCTCGCTCAAACTGGGACAGTTGAATGAAAAACTGTTTTTT,CASSSLKLGQLNEKLFF
-,16,TRBV5-1,-,TRBJ1-1,TGCGCCAGCAGCTTGGGTCTGGGCCCCCAAAGACATGAAGCTTTCTTT,CASSLGLGPQRHEAFF
-,15,TRBV7-9,-,TRBJ1-2,TGTGCCAGCAGCTGGGGAGCCCGGGTAGGGTATGGCTACACCTTC,CASSWGARVGYGYTF
-,17,TRBV18,-,TRBJ2-2,TGTGCCAGCTCACCAGCCAGGGTCGACGCTGGTACCGGGGAGCTGTTTTTT,CASSPARVDAGTGELFF
TRBD2,14,TRBV5-4,-,TRBJ2-5,TGTGCCAGCAACTTAGCGGGGGGGCGGGAGACCCAGTACTTC,CASNLAGGRETQYF
-,17,TRBV7-9,-,TRBJ2-4,TGTGCCAGCAGCTCCCGGGCATCGGGGGTTGCCAAAAACATTCAGTACTTC,CASSSRASGVAKNIQYF
-,14,TRBV29-1,-,TRBJ1-2,TGCAGCGTTGAGCGTCTCGGGTTGGGCTATGGCTACACCTTC,CSVERLGLGYGYTF
-,15,TRBV9,-,TRBJ2-3,TGTGCCAGCAGCCAGGTCGGGGGAAACACAGATACGCAGTATTTT,CASSQVGGNTDTQYF
-,15,TRBV5-1,-,TRBJ2-2,TGCGCCAGCAGCTTGGTGCCTCGGGATACCGGGGAGCTGTTTTTT,CASSLVPRDTGELFF
TRBD1,17,TRBV5-1,-,TRBJ1-2,TGCGCCAGCAGCTCCCTCCCTCGGGACAGCGGGCGTTATGGCTACACCTTC,CASSSLPRDSGRYGYTF
-,15,TRBV18,few,TRBJ2-7,TGTGCCAGCTCGACCTCTGGGGGGGGCCCCTACGAGCAGTACTTC,CASSTSGGGPYEQYF
-,15,TRBV5-1,-,TRBJ2-2,TGCGCCAGCAGCCGTCCGCCGGCGAACACCGGGGAGCTGTTTTTT,CASSRPPANTGELFF
TRBD1,16,TRBV5-1,few,TRBJ1-2,TGCGCCAGTTCCTGGACAGGGAGCACCTCTAACTATGGCTACACCTTC,CASSWTGSTSNYGYTF
-,14,TRBV5-6,-,TRBJ1-1,TGTGCCAGCAGCTTGGTTACAGGGCCCACTGAAGCTTTCTTT,CASSLVTGPTEAFF
TRBD1,17,TRBV19,-,TRBJ1-4,TGTGCCAGTAGTAACAGGGGGGGGCTGGCAACTAATGAAAAACTGTTTTTT,CASSNRGGLATNEKLFF
TRBD1,15,TRBV6-6,few,TRBJ2-4,TGTGCCAGCAGTTACACCGGACAGGTAATCGACATTCAGTACTTC,CASSYTGQVIDIQYF
TRBD1,13,TRBV4-2,-,TRBJ1-2,TGTGCCAGCAGCCCCCGGACAGGGGATGGCTACACCTTC,CASSPRTGDGYTF
TRBD2,16,TRBV7-8,-,TRBJ2-5,TGTGCCAGCAGCTTCCATCGACTAGCGGGGTTAGAGACCCAGTACTTC,CASSFHRLAGLETQYF
-,13,TRBV4-3,-,TRBJ1-6,TGCGCCAGCAGCCAAGAAAGAGATTCACCCCTCCACTTT,CASSQERDSPLHF
TRBD1,15,TRBV11-3,-,TRBJ1-1,TGTGCCAGCAGCTCCGGGACAGGGGAGAACACTGAAGCTTTCTTT,CASSSGTGENTEAFF
-,15,TRBV2,-,TRBJ1-5,TGTGCCAGCGGAGGGGTCAAAATAGGCAATCAGCCCCAGCATTTT,CASGGVKIGNQPQHF
TRBD1,17,TRBV4-1,-,TRBJ1-5,TGCGCCAGCAGCCAAGATCGAGGGACAGAGCGTCGTCAGCCCCAGCATTTT,CASSQDRGTERRQPQHF
-,13,TRBV15,-,TRBJ1-2,TGTGCCACCAGCATGGGAGGGTCCTATGGCTACACCTTC,CATSMGGSYGYTF
-,12,TRBV11-1,-,TRBJ2-1,TGTGCCAGCAGCTTAAGAGGCGATGAGCAGTTCTTC,CASSLRGDEQFF
TRBD1,13,TRBV5-1,-,TRBJ2-7,TGCGCCAGCAGCTGGGGACAGGGGGACGAGCAGTACTTC,CASSWGQGDEQYF
TRBD1,15,TRBV6-1,once,TRBJ1-2,TGTGCCAGCGCCGAAAGGGGGGGACAGGGGTATGGCTACACCTTC,CASAERGGQGYGYTF
TRBD1,17,TRBV2,-,TRBJ1-6,TGTGCCAGCAGTGAAGTCGGGGGACAGGGGTATAATTCACCCCTCCACTTT,CASSEVGGQGYNSPLHF
-,13,TRBV7-9,-,TRBJ2-2,TGTGCCAGCAGCTTGGGGGGCACCGGGGAGCTGTTTTTT,CASSLGGTGELFF
TRBD1,17,TRBV7-8,-,TRBJ2-7,TGTGCCAGCAGCAAGCCGGGACAGGGTCCCCTACGTCGTGAGCAGTACTTC,CASSKPGQGPLRREQYF
TRBD1,15,TRBV11-2,-,TRBJ1-2,TGTGCCAGCAGCTTATCCGGGACAGGGAGTGGCGGCTACACCTTC,CASSLSGTGSGGYTF
TRBD1,17,TRBV23-1,-,TRBJ1-4,TGCGCCAGCAGTCAATCCCCACTGGGACAGTTTAATGAAAAACTGTTTTTT,CASSQSPLGQFNEKLFF